This T cell receptor beta chain appears in the sequencing data of a study of radiotherapy plus CTLA-4 blockade in lung cancer. At the level of the study: Disease control was present in 30% to 40% of patients, and objective responses in approximately 20%. Study findings and constraints: In blood, early T cell clone dynamics reportedly predicted response best, together with interferon-beta. In blood, after radiotherapy plus ipilimumab, tumor-derived TCR clones expanded.

TCRdb's copy holds only in-frame clones and misses some; the assay was immunoSEQ multiplex PCR. This table has tens of thousands of clones, around 87% appearing once. On this clone: Its specificity is unknown.

V was cut by 2 bases and J by 6 bases, with 7 bases left in between. Germline CDR1 and CDR2: SEHNR and FQNEAQ (reference sequence). The CDR3 consists of 13 residues. The sequence came from a human donor with non-small cell lung cancer that progressed on radiotherapy plus ipilimumab. Sample: peripheral blood, taken from a patient treated with radiotherapy plus ipilimumab. The V and J genes are TRBV7-9 and TRBJ2-2; D might be TRBD2 (5 bases). The CDR3 DNA reads as TGTGCCAGCAGCTTAACGAGGGCCGGGGAGCTGTTTTTT. It yields the protein CASSLTRAGELFF.